The next 25 T cell receptor beta chains were all read from a single sample in a study of post-analysis software for immune sequencing data. Study-wide results and limits: Five TRBV segments appeared more often in patients than in controls, and TRBV5-6, TRBV5-1 and TRBV20-1 were among these.

Each TCR beta cDNA library carried unique molecular identifiers. TCRdb passed the PCR reads through MiXCR, listing each CDR3 protein once. The sample includes approximately 460,000 distinct CDR3 sequences, 40% to 55% of them seen just once. The antigens these receptors bind are not known. Material for sequencing was blood. The origin of the receptors is a girl aged 10 to 17 with multiple sclerosis.

The rearrangement uses TRBV4-1 and TRBJ2-4; D may be TRBD1 or TRBD2 (5 bases each). The end of the DNA aligns better with TRBJ2-5, so the J call may be wrong. The CDR3 has 14 amino acids. Germline loops: CDR1 MGHRA, CDR2 YSYEKL. CDR3 loop: CASSRGDVQETQYF. As DNA, the CDR3 is TGCGCCAGCAGCCGAGGGGACGTCCAAGAGACCCAGTACTTC.

V usage is TRBV9 and J usage is TRBJ1-4; D ambiguous. V lost 5 bases, J lost 8 bases, and 16 bases lay in between. There are 14 residues in the CDR3. CDR1 SGDLS and CDR2 YYNGEE come from the germline V gene. CDR3 residues: CASSWASEGEKLFF. The CDR3 nucleotides are TGTGCCAGCAGTTGGGCCTCCGAAGGGGAAAAACTGTTTTTT.

The chain uses TRBV29-1 and TRBJ1-2; 9 positions agree with TRBD1. Looked up from germline, CDR1 is SQVTM and CDR2 is ANQGSEA. V shed 8 bases, J shed 8 bases, and the junction held 12 bases outside the gene matches. The CDR3 has 13 amino acids. The CDR3 DNA is TGCAGCACCACTTCACAGGGGGCTGGCGGCTACACCTTC. Encoded protein: CSTTSQGAGGYTF.

A remark on this clonotype: This likely comes from a read error, as the CDR3 has no conserved phenylalanine or tryptophan at its end. The V call is TRBV29-1, the J call TRBJ2-6, with 11 bases fitting TRBD2. The germline V gene has CDR1 SQVTM and CDR2 ANQGSEA. V gave up 0 bases and J gave up 4 bases; unmatched junction bases: 2. This CDR3 has 16 amino acids. In DNA form, the CDR3 reads TGCAGCGTTGAAGAACTAGCGGGAGCCGGGGCCAACGTCCTGACTGTC. Encoded protein: CSVEELAGAGANVLTV.

The chain recombines TRBV2 with TRBJ2-1; 8 bases line up with TRBD1. Germline CDR1 is SNHLY and CDR2 is FYNNEI. Trimming removed 7 bases from V and 7 bases from J; junction bases left unmatched: 12. The CDR3 totals 15 residues. The CDR3 nucleotides read TGTGCCAGCACCCTCGACAGGGGAGTATTGAATGAGCAGTTCTTC. Translated: CASTLDRGVLNEQFF.

CDR3 in amino acids: CASSVGERSYQETQYF. The CDR3 region has the DNA TGTGCCAGCAGCGTAGGGGAGCGGTCGTACCAAGAGACCCAGTACTTC. The chain joins TRBV9 to TRBJ2-5; D is perhaps TRBD2 (5 bases). Deletions cut 0 bases from V and 0 bases from J, with 12 bases between. Germline loops: CDR1 SGDLS, CDR2 YYNGEE. CDR3 size: 16 residues.

The rearrangement joins TRBV7-2 to TRBJ1-1; no firm D call. CDR1 is SGHTA and CDR2 is FQGNSA in the germline V gene. CDR3 length: 13 amino acids. V was shortened by 5 bases and J by 6 bases, with 13 bases between the two germline ends. Written as DNA, the CDR3 is TGTGCCAGCAGCCTCCTGACCGCGTCTGAAGCTTTCTTT. Protein: CASSLLTASEAFF.

The chain employs TRBV12-3 or TRBV12-4 and TRBJ2-3; maybe TRBD2 (7 bases). Trimming pared 4 bases from V and 2 bases from J, leaving 13 bases between. The CDR3 consists of 15 residues. CDR3 nucleotide sequence: TGTGCCAGCAGTTGGGGGGGGCTACTCACAGATACGCAGTATTTT. This encodes CASSWGGLLTDTQYF.

V is TRBV4-2 and J is TRBJ1-1; no clear D. V was shortened by 0 bases and J by 4 bases, with 24 bases between the two germline ends. Germline values: CDR1 LGHNA, CDR2 YNFKEQ. This CDR3 spans 19 amino acids. In DNA, the CDR3 is TGTGCCAGCAGCCAAGATAACCGACCGGGAGTTCGGAGGAGCACTGAAGCTTTCTTT. As protein: CASSQDNRPGVRRSTEAFF.

The gene calls are TRBV5-1 and TRBJ2-5; 7 bases map to TRBD2. Per the germline V gene, CDR1 is SGHRS and CDR2 is YFSETQ. The CDR3 totals 17 residues. With V trimmed by 3 bases and J by 1 base, 12 bases remained unmatched. This chain's CDR3 is CASSWASWEGRQETQYF. The DNA for the CDR3 is TGCGCCAGCAGCTGGGCCTCGTGGGAGGGCCGCCAAGAGACCCAGTACTTC.

This clonotype was detected only a few times. The chain carries TRBV29-1 and TRBJ2-3; no clear D gene. This CDR3 is built from 13 residues. The germline gives CDR1 SQVTM, CDR2 ANQGSEA. With 7 bases removed from V and 3 bases from J, the gap between germline ends came to 14 bases. The CDR3 coding sequence is TGCAGCGGGGGATTGATGGAGACAGATACGCAGTATTTT. This encodes CSGGLMETDTQYF.

CDR3 in DNA: TGCGCCAGCAGCCCTCGCGATCCAGATACGCAGTATTTT. Translation gives CASSPRDPDTQYF. The rearrangement links TRBV4-3 to TRBJ2-3; no clear D gene. Trimming removed 4 bases from V and 4 bases from J, with 9 bases in between. CDR1 and CDR2 (germline): LGHNA, YSLEER. This CDR3 is 13 amino acids long.

This clonotype was observed a handful of times. The chain combines TRBV7-6 with TRBJ1-2; D is unclear. CDR3 length: 14 amino acids. V dropped 4 bases and J dropped 4 bases, with 13 bases sitting between them. Germline V lookup: CDR1 SGHVS, CDR2 FNYEAQ. CDR3 coding DNA: TGTGCCAGCAGCTCCGAGGTCATGGGCTATGGCTACACCTTC. Its translation is CASSSEVMGYGYTF.

This clonotype was recorded a few times. The J gene is TRBJ2-5, the V gene TRBV28; D not resolved. Deletions cut 2 bases from V and 11 bases from J, with 15 bases between. The CDR3 is made up of 13 amino acids. In germline, CDR1 is MDHEN, CDR2 SYDVKM. CDR3 sequence reads: CASSLEENGEQYF. DNA of the CDR3: TGTGCCAGCAGTTTAGAGGAGAATGGTGAGCAGTACTTC.

A few counts support this clonotype. The chain is built from TRBV20-1 and TRBJ2-7; D gene uncertain. The V gene's germline CDR1 is DFQATT and CDR2 SNEGSKA (reference sequence). V gave up 3 bases and J gave up 3 bases, with 12 bases separating them. The CDR3 covers 13 residues. CDR3: CSASAAVNYEQYF. The CDR3 DNA sequence: TGCAGTGCTAGCGCCGCGGTAAACTACGAGCAGTACTTC.

This rearrangement joins TRBV7-2 to TRBJ2-5, with 13 bases that match TRBD2. The CDR3 totals 16 residues. Looked up from germline, CDR1 is SGHTA and CDR2 is FQGNSA. V shed 5 bases, J shed 2 bases, and the junction held 5 bases outside the gene matches. The CDR3 DNA is TGTGCCAGCAGCGCGACTAGCGGGGGGTTTCAAGAGACCCAGTACTTC. Amino acids: CASSATSGGFQETQYF.

In its sample, this clonotype was seen a few times. The CDR3 bases are TGTGCCAGCAGCCGGGAGTTCTCCTACGAGCAGTACTTC. Its translation is CASSREFSYEQYF. V usage is TRBV3-1 and J usage is TRBJ2-7; TRBD2 is a possible D gene (5 bases). Trimming shortened V by 4 bases and J by 0 bases, and 7 bases separated the two germline ends. The CDR3 extends over 13 amino acids. Germline CDR1 is LGHDT and CDR2 is YNNKEL (reference sequence).

This clonotype was seen more than once but under ten times. V gene TRBV20-1 combines with J gene TRBJ1-5, with a tentative D call TRBD1 (6 bases). V lost 0 bases and J lost 0, with 6 bases in between. The CDR3 loop spans 14 amino acids. Germline CDR1 is DFQATT and CDR2 is SNEGSKA (reference sequence). CDR3 in DNA: TGCAGTGCTAGAGAGGGGGCTAGCAATCAGCCCCAGCATTTT. This codes for CSAREGASNQPQHF.

This clonotype was seen a handful of times. The V call is TRBV11-2, the J call TRBJ2-7; no clear D. V was trimmed by 2 bases and J by 0 bases, leaving 14 bases between them. The germline V gene has CDR1 SGHAT and CDR2 FQNNGV. The CDR3 has 16 amino acids. The CDR3 bases are TGTGCCAGCAGCTTATGGGCCAGGTCAAGCTCCTACGAGCAGTACTTC. It codes for CASSLWARSSSYEQYF.

CDR3 residues: CSRIGTRLSTDTQYF. The CDR3, as DNA: TGCAGTCGCATAGGGACTAGACTTAGCACAGATACGCAGTATTTT. The J gene is TRBJ2-3, the V gene TRBV20-1; 8 positions match TRBD2. The CDR3 has 15 amino acids. The junction had 10 bases not matched to a gene; V was cut back by 8 bases and J by 0 bases. Germline V lookup: CDR1 DFQATT, CDR2 SNEGSKA (reference sequence).

This clonotype has only a few counts. The V call is TRBV28, the J call TRBJ2-1, with 7 nucleotides matching TRBD2. The ends lost 1 base at V and 10 bases at J; junction bases unmatched: 10. The CDR3 totals 15 residues. CDR1 is MDHEN, CDR2 SYDVKM, per germline. Here the CDR3 DNA reads TGTGCCAGCAGTTTATCAAGCCGTCTAGCGGAAGAGCAGTTCTTC. Its translation: CASSLSSRLAEEQFF.

A few counts support this clonotype. This rearrangement joins TRBV28 to TRBJ2-3; either TRBD1 or TRBD2 may supply D (5 bases each). Trimming removed 7 bases at V and 3 bases at J, with 14 bases between. In germline, CDR1 is MDHEN, CDR2 SYDVKM. This CDR3 spans 14 amino acids. CDR3 nucleotides: TGTGCCAGCACCCCGGGGCGGGTGACAGATACGCAGTATTTT. Its protein product is CASTPGRVTDTQYF.

The chain combines TRBV4-3 with TRBJ2-7, with 7 bases matching TRBD2. The CDR3 is 14 residues long. V lost 3 bases and J lost 2; bases outside the gene matches: 4. Germline assignment: CDR1 LGHNA and CDR2 YSLEER. DNA for the CDR3: TGCGCCAGCAGCCACCGCGGGGGACCCTACGAGCAGTACTTC. As protein: CASSHRGGPYEQYF.

The chain has TRBV29-1 and TRBJ2-1, with D possibly being TRBD1 (5 bases). The V gene's germline CDR1 is SQVTM and CDR2 ANQGSEA. The length of the CDR3 is 13 residues. V lost 6 bases and J lost 9, with 18 bases in between. The CDR3 DNA follows: TGCAGCGTAGGGGTTTTAGATTCTATTGAGCAGTTCTTC. Translating gives CSVGVLDSIEQFF.

This rearrangement joins TRBV12-3 or TRBV12-4 to TRBJ2-1, with 13 bases fitting TRBD2. The J segment lost 9 bases and the V segment lost 6 bases, leaving 8 bases of the junction unmatched. This CDR3 has 15 amino acids. CDR3: CASSRTSGSWVEQFF. CDR3 nucleotides: TGTGCCAGCAGCCGGACTAGCGGGAGCTGGGTTGAGCAGTTCTTC.